The entry below gives a single T cell receptor (beta chain) sequence along with its context. Antigen unknown. Assay: immunoSEQ multiplex PCR; the TCRdb copy retains only in-frame clones and omits some. The data contain under 80,000 clones, 65% to 85% of them singletons. The data were obtained in a study of vaccination effects on CD4 cells after COVID-19. Study-level information: Participants got two doses of BNT162b2 or mRNA-1273 vaccine. At 16 days and at one week before vaccination, samples were given by two convalescent patients.

Per the germline V gene, CDR1 is LNHDA and CDR2 is SQIVND (reference sequence). The CDR3 is 14 amino acids. Trimming pared 6 bases from V and 0 bases from J, leaving 9 bases between. After expansion with viral peptide pools in the ViraFEST assay, antigen-specific CD4+ T cells were sequenced. It was after approximately 11 days of culture that CD4+ T cells were isolated. Infection with SARS-CoV-2 occurred in the person between March and December 2020, and PCR confirmed it. Some 2 million PBMC were placed in each well, which was supplemented with approximately 10 IU/ml IL-2 and around 10 ug/ml peptides. Days 3 and 7 were when half the medium was replaced with IL-2 medium.

The sequence was obtained from a human donor who had a prior SARS-CoV-2 infection. The sequenced sample was CD4+ T cells from PBMCs cultured with HIV peptides, obtained before COVID-19 vaccination. The subset: HIV-1 Nef peptide pool negative control/reference culture. V gene TRBV19 combines with J gene TRBJ1-3; no firm D call. In nucleotides, the CDR3 is TGTGCCAGTAGCCAGGAGTACTCTGGAAACACCATATATTTT. Translation: CASSQEYSGNTIYF.